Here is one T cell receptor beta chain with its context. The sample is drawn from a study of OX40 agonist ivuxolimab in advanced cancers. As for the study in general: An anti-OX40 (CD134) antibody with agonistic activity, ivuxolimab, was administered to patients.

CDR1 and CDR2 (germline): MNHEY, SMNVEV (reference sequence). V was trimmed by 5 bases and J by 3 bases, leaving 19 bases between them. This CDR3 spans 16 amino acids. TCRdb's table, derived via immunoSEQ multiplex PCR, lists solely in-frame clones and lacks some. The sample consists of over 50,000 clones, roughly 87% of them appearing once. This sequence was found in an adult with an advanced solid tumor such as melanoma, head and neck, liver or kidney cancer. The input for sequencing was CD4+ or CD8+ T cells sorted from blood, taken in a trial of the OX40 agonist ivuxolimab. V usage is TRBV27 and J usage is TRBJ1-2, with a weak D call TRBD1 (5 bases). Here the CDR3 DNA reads TGTGCCAGCAGTGAATCCCTAGGCAGGGTCGACTATGGCTACACCTTC. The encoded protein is CASSESLGRVDYGYTF.